What follows are 3 T cell receptor beta chains derived from one specimen sequenced in a study of blood T cell repertoires in COVID-19. TCRdb's copy holds only in-frame clones and misses some; the assay was immunoSEQ multiplex PCR. The sample records 260,000 or so clones, around four fifths being singletons. The sample was peripheral blood. These receptors all stem from an older man with acute or convalescent COVID-19.

This chain uses TRBV19 with TRBJ1-2; D may be TRBD1 (6 bases). Trimming took 5 bases from V and 6 from J, leaving 10 bases between them. The germline gives CDR1 LNHDA, CDR2 SQIVND (reference sequence). CDR3 size: 12 residues. In nucleotides, the CDR3 is TGTGCCAGTAGTTTGGCAGGGGATGGCTACACCTTC. It translates to CASSLAGDGYTF.

This chain uses TRBV19 with TRBJ2-5; weak D call: TRBD2 (6 bases). Germline V lookup: CDR1 LNHDA, CDR2 SQIVND (reference sequence). The CDR3 has 16 residues. Trimming shortened V by 3 bases and J by 4 bases, and 18 bases separated the two germline ends. CDR3 nucleotide sequence: TGTGCCAGTAGTATTGGAGGGGCCCGCGGAAGAGAGACCCAGTACTTC. The encoded protein is CASSIGGARGRETQYF.

This clone was seen once. The rearrangement uses TRBV27 and TRBJ2-7; no reliable D call. The CDR3 extends over 13 amino acids. V was shortened by 0 bases and J by 4 bases, with 7 bases between the two germline ends. Germline CDR1 reads MNHEY; CDR2 reads SMNVEV (reference sequence). The CDR3 region is CASSLSQLYEQYF. The CDR3 region has the DNA TGTGCCAGCAGTTTATCGCAGTTATACGAGCAGTACTTC.